These 7 T cell receptor beta chains were sequenced from one sample in a study of blood T cell repertoires in COVID-19. Method: immunoSEQ multiplex PCR; TCRdb's copy keeps in-frame clones and lacks some. The top ten hold about 4.5% of the sample, which has fewer than 85,000 clones, about 90% seen once. The sample was peripheral blood. The receptors derive from a man aged 50 to 59 with active COVID-19.

The rearrangement links TRBV27 to TRBJ2-7, with D perhaps matching TRBD1 (5 bases). With 2 bases removed from V and 2 bases from J, the gap between germline ends came to 7 bases. CDR3 length: 13 amino acids. Germline-derived CDR1 and CDR2 are MNHEY and SMNVEV (reference sequence). The CDR3 DNA sequence: TGTGCCAGCAGTTTACAGGGCACCTACGAGCAGTACTTC. Its translation: CASSLQGTYEQYF.

The chain couples TRBV19 to TRBJ1-4, with no clear D. Germline CDR1 LNHDA, CDR2 SQIVND (reference sequence). CDR3 length equals 14 residues. The germline V and J ends were trimmed by 3 bases and 7 bases, with 12 bases remaining between them. CDR3 residues: CASSIGRVGEKLFF. The DNA of the CDR3 is TGTGCCAGTAGTATTGGGAGAGTTGGTGAAAAACTGTTTTTT.

The chain uses TRBV15 and TRBJ1-2; TRBD1 matches 7 bases. J lost 1 base, V lost 0 bases, and 8 bases had no gene match. Germline V gives CDR1 LNHNV, CDR2 YYDKDF (reference sequence). This CDR3 is 17 amino acids long. The CDR3 sequence is CATSRDRDRRLNYGYTF. The CDR3 bases are TGTGCCACCAGCAGAGATCGGGACAGACGACTTAACTATGGCTACACCTTC.

V is TRBV9 and J is TRBJ2-3; tentative D call: TRBD2 (6 bases). V lost 4 bases and J lost 4, with 19 bases in between. This CDR3 is built from 16 residues. Germline V CDR1 and CDR2: SGDLS, YYNGEE. The CDR3 sequence: CASSPRETRGPDTQYF. CDR3 bases: TGTGCCAGCAGCCCGAGGGAGACTAGGGGTCCAGATACGCAGTATTTT.

The V call is TRBV23-1, the J call TRBJ2-7; maybe TRBD1 (5 bases). TRBV23-1 is annotated as an ORF whose role is uncertain. Trimming stripped 1 base from V and 6 bases from J, with 16 bases between. The CDR3 spans 15 residues. Here the CDR3 reads CASSQWWGSVSEQYF. DNA for the CDR3: TGCGCCAGCAGTCAATGGTGGGGCTCCGTCTCCGAGCAGTACTTC.

J is TRBJ1-4 and V is TRBV28; D might be TRBD1 (6 bases). V lost 2 bases and J 6 bases, leaving 10 bases between the germline ends. Germline-derived CDR1 and CDR2 are MDHEN and SYDVKM. The CDR3 is made up of 14 amino acids. In nucleotides, the CDR3 is TGTGCCAGCAGTTTAGGACAGACGTATGAAAAACTGTTTTTT. The encoded protein is CASSLGQTYEKLFF. Based on the CDR3 plus reference TRBV28 and TRBJ1-4, the full variable domain is DVKVTQSSRYLVKRTGEKVFLECVQDMDHENMFWYRQDPGLGLRLIYFSYDVKMKEKGDIPEGYSVSREKKERFSLILESASTNQTSMYLCASSLGQTYEKLFFGSGTQLSVL.

The chain is built from TRBV5-5 and TRBJ1-5; tentatively, D is TRBD1 (6 bases). Germline V gene lookup returns CDR1 SGHKS and CDR2 YYEKEE (reference sequence). The CDR3 contains 14 residues. Trimming shortened V by 4 bases and J by 3 bases, and 11 bases separated the two germline ends. The CDR3 here is CASSLQGPNQPQHF. The DNA for the CDR3 is TGTGCCAGCAGCCTACAGGGACCCAATCAGCCCCAGCATTTT.